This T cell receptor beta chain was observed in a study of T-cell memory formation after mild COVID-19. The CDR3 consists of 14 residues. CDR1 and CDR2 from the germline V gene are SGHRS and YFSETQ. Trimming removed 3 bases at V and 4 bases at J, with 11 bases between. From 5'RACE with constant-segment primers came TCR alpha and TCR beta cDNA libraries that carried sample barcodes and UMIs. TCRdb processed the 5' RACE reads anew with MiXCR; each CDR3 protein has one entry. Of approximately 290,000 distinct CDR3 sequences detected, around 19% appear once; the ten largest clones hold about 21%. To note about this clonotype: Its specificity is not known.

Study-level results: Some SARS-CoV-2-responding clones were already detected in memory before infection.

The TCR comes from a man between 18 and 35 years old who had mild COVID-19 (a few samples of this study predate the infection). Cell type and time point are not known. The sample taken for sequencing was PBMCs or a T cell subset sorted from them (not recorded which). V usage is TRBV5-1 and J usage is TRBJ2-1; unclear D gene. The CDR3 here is CASSSPMAYNEQFF. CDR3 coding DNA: TGCGCCAGCAGCTCCCCCATGGCATACAATGAGCAGTTCTTC. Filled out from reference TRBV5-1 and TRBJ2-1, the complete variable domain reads KAGVTQTPRYLIKTRGQQVTLSCSPISGHRSVSWYQQTPGQGLQFLFEYFSETQRNKGNFPGRFSGRQFSNSRSEMNVSTLELGDSALYLCASSSPMAYNEQFFGPGTRLTVL.